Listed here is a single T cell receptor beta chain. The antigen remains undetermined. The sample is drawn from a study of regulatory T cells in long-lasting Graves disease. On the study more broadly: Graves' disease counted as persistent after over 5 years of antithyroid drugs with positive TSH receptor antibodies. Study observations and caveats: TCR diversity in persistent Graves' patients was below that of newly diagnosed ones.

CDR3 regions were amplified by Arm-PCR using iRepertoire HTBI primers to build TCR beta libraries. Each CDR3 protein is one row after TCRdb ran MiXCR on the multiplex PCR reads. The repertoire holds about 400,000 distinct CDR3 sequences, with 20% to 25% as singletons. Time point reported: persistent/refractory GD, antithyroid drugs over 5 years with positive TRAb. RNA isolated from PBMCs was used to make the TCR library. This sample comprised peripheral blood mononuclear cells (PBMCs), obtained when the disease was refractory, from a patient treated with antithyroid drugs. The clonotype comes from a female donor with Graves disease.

The DNA for the CDR3 is TGTGCCAGCAGTTTTCACGGGCAGAACACCGGGGAGCTGTTTTTT. Translating gives CASSFHGQNTGELFF. This sequence joins TRBV12-3 or TRBV12-4 and TRBJ2-2; D gene unclear. Trimming removed 3 bases from V and 1 base from J, with 9 bases in between. The CDR3 runs to 15 residues.